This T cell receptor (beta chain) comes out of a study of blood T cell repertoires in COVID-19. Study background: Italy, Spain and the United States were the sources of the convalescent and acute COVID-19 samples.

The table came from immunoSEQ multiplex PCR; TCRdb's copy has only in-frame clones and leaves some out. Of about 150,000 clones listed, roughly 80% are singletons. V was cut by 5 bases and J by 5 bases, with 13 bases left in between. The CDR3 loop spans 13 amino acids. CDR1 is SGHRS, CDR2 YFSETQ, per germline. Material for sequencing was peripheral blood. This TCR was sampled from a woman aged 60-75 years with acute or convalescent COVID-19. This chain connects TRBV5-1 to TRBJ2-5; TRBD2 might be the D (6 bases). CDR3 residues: CASSPAGGETQYF. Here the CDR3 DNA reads TGCGCCAGCAGTCCTGCTGGGGGGGAGACCCAGTACTTC.